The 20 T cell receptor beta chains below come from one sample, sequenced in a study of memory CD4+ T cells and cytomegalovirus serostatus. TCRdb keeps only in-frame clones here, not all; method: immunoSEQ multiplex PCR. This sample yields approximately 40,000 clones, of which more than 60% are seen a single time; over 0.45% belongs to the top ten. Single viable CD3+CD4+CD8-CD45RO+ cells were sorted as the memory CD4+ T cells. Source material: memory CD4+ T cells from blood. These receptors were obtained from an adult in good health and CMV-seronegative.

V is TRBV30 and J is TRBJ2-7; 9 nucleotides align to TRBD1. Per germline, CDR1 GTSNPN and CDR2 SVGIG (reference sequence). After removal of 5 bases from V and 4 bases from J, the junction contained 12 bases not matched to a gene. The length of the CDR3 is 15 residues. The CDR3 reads CAWFRTGTGRYEQYF. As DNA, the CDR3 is TGTGCCTGGTTTCGCACCGGGACAGGGAGATACGAGCAGTACTTC.

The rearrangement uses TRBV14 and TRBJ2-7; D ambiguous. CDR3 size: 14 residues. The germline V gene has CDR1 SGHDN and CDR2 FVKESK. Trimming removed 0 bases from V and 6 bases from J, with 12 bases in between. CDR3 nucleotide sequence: TGTGCCAGCAGCCAAGACCAGGTAGTGGGCGAGCAGTACTTC. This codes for CASSQDQVVGEQYF.

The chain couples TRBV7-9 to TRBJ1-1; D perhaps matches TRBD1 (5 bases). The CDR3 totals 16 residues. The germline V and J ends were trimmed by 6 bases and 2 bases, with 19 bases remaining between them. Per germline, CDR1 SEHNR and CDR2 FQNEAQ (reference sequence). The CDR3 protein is CASRPAKLQANTEAFF. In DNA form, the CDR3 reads TGTGCCAGCAGACCCGCTAAGTTACAGGCAAACACTGAAGCTTTCTTT.

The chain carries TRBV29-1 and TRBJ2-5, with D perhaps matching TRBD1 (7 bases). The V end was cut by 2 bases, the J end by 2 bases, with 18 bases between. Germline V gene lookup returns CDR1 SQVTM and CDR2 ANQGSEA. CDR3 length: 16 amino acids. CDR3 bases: TGCAGCGTTGAACGGGCAGGGGGGTCTTGGCAAGAGACCCAGTACTTC. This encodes CSVERAGGSWQETQYF.

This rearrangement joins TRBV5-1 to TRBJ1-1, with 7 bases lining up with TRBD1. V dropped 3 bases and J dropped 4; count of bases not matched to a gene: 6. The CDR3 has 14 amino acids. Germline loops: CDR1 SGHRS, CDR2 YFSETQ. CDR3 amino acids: CASSSGTVGTEAFF. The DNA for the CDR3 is TGCGCCAGCAGCTCGGGGACAGTCGGCACTGAAGCTTTCTTT.

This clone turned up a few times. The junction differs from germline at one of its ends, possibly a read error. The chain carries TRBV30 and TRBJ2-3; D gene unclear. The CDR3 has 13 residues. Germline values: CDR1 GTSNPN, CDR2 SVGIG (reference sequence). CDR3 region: CAWSVRGTDTQYF. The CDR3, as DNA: TGTGCCTGGAGTGTAAGAGGCACCGATACGCAGTATTTT.

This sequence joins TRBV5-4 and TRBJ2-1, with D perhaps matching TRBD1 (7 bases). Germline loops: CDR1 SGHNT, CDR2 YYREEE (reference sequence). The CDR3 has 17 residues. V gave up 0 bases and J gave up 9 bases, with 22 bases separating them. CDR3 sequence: CASSLALTGRSLGEQFF. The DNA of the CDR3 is TGTGCCAGCAGCTTGGCGTTGACAGGGAGGTCTTTGGGTGAGCAGTTCTTC. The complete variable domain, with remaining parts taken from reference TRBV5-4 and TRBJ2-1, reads ETGVTQSPTHLIKTRGQQVTLRCSSQSGHNTVSWYQQALGQGPQFIFQYYREEENGRGNFPPRFSGLQFPNYSSELNVNALELDDSALYLCASSLALTGRSLGEQFFGPGTRLTVL.

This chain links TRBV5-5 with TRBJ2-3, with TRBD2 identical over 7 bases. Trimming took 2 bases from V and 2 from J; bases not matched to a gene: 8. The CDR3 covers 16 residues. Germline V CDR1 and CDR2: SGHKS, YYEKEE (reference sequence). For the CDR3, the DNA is TGTGCCAGCAGCTTAAGTGCGGGGGTGTTCACAGATACGCAGTATTTT. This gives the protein CASSLSAGVFTDTQYF.

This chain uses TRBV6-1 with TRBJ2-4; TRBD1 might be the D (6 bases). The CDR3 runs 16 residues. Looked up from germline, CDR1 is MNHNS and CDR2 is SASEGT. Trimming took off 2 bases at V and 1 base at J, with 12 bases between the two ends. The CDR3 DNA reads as TGTGCCAGCAGTGAACCTCCAGGGGTCGCCAAAAACATTCAGTACTTC. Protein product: CASSEPPGVAKNIQYF.

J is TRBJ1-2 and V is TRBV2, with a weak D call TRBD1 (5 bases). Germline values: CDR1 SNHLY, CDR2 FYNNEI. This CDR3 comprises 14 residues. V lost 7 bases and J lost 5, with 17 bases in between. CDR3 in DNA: TGTGCCAGCAAGAGGGGTGGATTTGGTTATGGCTACACCTTC. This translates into CASKRGGFGYGYTF.

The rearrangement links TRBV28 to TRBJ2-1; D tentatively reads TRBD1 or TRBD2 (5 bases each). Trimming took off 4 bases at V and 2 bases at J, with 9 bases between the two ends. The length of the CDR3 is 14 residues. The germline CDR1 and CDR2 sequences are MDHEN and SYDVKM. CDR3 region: CASSSPGPYNEQFF. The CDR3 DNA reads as TGTGCCAGCAGTTCCCCGGGACCCTACAATGAGCAGTTCTTC.

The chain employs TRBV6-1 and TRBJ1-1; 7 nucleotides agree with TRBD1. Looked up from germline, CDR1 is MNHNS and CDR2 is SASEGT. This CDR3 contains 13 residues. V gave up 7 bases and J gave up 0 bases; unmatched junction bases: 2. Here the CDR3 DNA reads TGTGCCAGCACCGGGACAGTGAACACTGAAGCTTTCTTT. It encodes CASTGTVNTEAFF.

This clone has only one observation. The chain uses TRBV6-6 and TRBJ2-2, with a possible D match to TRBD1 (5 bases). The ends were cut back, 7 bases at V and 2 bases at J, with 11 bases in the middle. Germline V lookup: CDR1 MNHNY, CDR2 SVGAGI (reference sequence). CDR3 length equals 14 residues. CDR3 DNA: TGTGCCAGCAAGGGGTATGATAACACCGGGGAGCTGTTTTTT. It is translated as CASKGYDNTGELFF.

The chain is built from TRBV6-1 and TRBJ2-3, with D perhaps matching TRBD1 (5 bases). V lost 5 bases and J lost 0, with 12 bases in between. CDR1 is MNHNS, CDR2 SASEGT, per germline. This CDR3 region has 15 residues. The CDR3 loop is CASSKVSGSTDTQYF. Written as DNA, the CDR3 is TGTGCCAGCAGTAAGGTCTCAGGGAGCACAGATACGCAGTATTTT.

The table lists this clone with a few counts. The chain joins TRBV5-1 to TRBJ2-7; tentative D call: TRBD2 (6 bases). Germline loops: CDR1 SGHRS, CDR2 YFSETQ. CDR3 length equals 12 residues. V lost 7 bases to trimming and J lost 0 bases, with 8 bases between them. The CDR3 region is CASRDSSYEQYF. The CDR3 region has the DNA TGCGCCAGCCGGGACTCCTCCTACGAGCAGTACTTC.

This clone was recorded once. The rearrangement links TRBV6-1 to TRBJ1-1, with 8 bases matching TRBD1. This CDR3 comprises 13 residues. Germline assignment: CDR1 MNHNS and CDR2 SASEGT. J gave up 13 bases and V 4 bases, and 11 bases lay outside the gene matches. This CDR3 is CASSGDRGGTVFF. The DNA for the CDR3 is TGTGCCAGCAGTGGTGACAGGGGCGGCACAGTTTTCTTT.

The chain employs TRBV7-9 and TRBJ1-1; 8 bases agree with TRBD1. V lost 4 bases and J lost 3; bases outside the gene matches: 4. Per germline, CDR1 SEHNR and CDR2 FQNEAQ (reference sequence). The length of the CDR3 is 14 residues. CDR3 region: CASSSDRDDTEAFF. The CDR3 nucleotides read TGTGCCAGCAGCTCGGACAGGGACGACACTGAAGCTTTCTTT.

This CDR3 is CASSSRWGRQYTDTQYF. CDR3 in DNA: TGTGCCAGCAGCTCGCGGTGGGGGCGGCAATACACAGATACGCAGTATTTT. The rearrangement joins TRBV7-9 to TRBJ2-3, with D possibly being TRBD1 (6 bases). The V gene lost 4 bases and the J gene lost 2 bases, with 19 bases spanning the gap. Germline CDR1 is SEHNR and CDR2 is FQNEAQ (reference sequence). This CDR3 spans 17 amino acids.

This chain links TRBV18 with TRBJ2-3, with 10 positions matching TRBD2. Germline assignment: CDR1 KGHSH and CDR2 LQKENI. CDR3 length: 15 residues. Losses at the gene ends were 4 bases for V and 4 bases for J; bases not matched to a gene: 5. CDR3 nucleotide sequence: TGTGCCAGCTCACTTAGGACTAGCGGTGCAGATACGCAGTATTTT. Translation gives CASSLRTSGADTQYF.

Written as DNA, the CDR3 is TGTGCCAGCAGTTTGGGGGGACAGGGGGGAGGCTACACCTTC. Translation: CASSLGGQGGGYTF. The rearrangement joins TRBV28 to TRBJ1-2; 11 nucleotides agree with TRBD1. The germline V gene encodes CDR1 MDHEN and CDR2 SYDVKM. The CDR3 runs to 14 residues. V shed 3 bases and J 8 bases; nucleotides not matched to a gene: 5.